This TCR beta chain was found in a study of cytomegalovirus exposure and HLA in healthy donors. Turning to the study itself: The 600 to 800 first-cohort repertoires shared a platform with the 120 or so validation repertoires, as reported in a later analysis.

Germline assignment: CDR1 SNHLY and CDR2 FYNNEI. V was trimmed by 6 bases and J by 6 bases, leaving 14 bases between them. The CDR3 spans 13 residues. Overall study results and limits: Many donors shared some public TCRs, even though most TCR sequences were rare.

Turning to this clone: Its antigen remains unknown.

This table comes from immunoSEQ multiplex PCR, and its TCRdb copy is limited to in-frame clones, with some not included. The table has around 160,000 clones, approximately 81% seen once. The chain is built from TRBV2 and TRBJ1-2; tentative D call: TRBD1 (6 bases). The sample comprised PBMCs. The origin of this receptor is a man younger than 40 in good health and CMV-seropositive. DNA of the CDR3: TGTGCCAGCAGGCAGGGGAGTAAAGATGGCTACACCTTC. The encoded protein is CASRQGSKDGYTF.